This T cell receptor (beta chain) was recorded in a study of CD8 T cells in ankylosing spondylitis (dated by TCRdb to the late 2010s). Broadly, across the study: The study profiled T cell receptor beta repertoires in healthy donors and ankylosing spondylitis patients to find disease-linked TCR variants. Peripheral blood samples were taken, and synovial fluid was additionally collected from ankylosing spondylitis patients. In total, the full study cohort was made up of 85 to 140 healthy donors and 25 ankylosing spondylitis patients. Overall study results and their limits: A CD8+ phenotype was shown by the disease-linked clones, which were found at relatively low frequencies in peripheral blood. A TCR beta motif made up of several highly homologous amino acid variants appeared to be characteristic of blood from ankylosing spondylitis patients. Some motif variants were previously reported in synovial fluid and blood of reactive arthritis patients, suggesting common disease-initiation mechanisms. The disease-linked clones were reported as significantly enriched in matched synovial fluid samples from ankylosing spondylitis patients.

Concerning this clonotype: Its target antigen remains unknown. No base quality information exists; no much larger clone differs at one position.

The instrument was an Illumina HiSeq 2500. Quantitative 5'-RACE with molecular barcodes was the method used to prepare the TCR beta libraries. The authors processed their data as follows. A new computational method, built on a probabilistic model of VDJ rearrangement, was used to identify disease-linked TCR variants. Clones were called with MiXCR by TCRdb after fastp trimmed the public reads at Q25, and only in-frame beta chains were retained. Every CDR3 protein is listed once, alongside the most common genes and DNA of its rows. These V and J calls are TCRdb output, not the study's own analysis. The sample yields roughly 490,000 distinct CDR3 sequences; approximately 5.3% were counted once. The top ten clones comprise under 4.5% of the sample. The CDR3 runs 13 residues from the cysteine to the phenylalanine. Of all the DNA, just the CDR3 is kept, 39 bases in frame from base 1. Germline trimming: 6 bases from V, 4 bases from J; junction bases outside gene matches: 3. From the germline V gene (reference sequence), CDR1 is DFQATT and CDR2 is SNEGSKA.

Recombination connected TRBV20-1 to TRBJ2-1, and 10 junction bases match TRBD1. The receptor's source is a male donor with ankylosing spondylitis. The sample taken for sequencing was blood, either unsorted or a sorted T cell fraction (not recorded which). The sequenced DNA: TGCAGTGCCATGGGACAGGGGTACAATGAGCAGTTCTTC. Its translation is CSAMGQGYNEQFF.